This TCR beta chain was identified in a study of vaccination effects on CD4 cells after COVID-19 (dated by TCRdb to the early 2020s). With respect to the entire study: Post-vaccine samples across the study were collected a median of 72 days after the second dose, with a range of 14 to 241. The full study included some 10 COVID-19 convalescent patients and a few SARS-CoV-2-naive healthy vaccine recipients. In the study, cultures from other donors were sequenced using the Oncomine TCR Beta short-read assay on an Illumina iSeq 100. The study compared SARS-CoV-2 spike-specific CD4+ TCR repertoires before and after mRNA vaccination in COVID-19 convalescent patients and infection-naive vaccine recipients.

In the ViraFEST assay, PBMC were stimulated with viral peptide pools, and TCR sequencing was then used to find antigen-specific CD4+ T cell clonotypes based on their expansion. After more than 9 days of culture, CD4+ T cells were isolated with the EasySep CD4+ T cell isolation kit. Participants received two doses of either the BNT162b2 or the mRNA-1273 mRNA SARS-CoV-2 vaccine. Negative nucleocapsid antibody results before and after vaccination confirmed that the healthy vaccine recipients had no prior SARS-CoV-2 infection. Approximately 2.1 million PBMC per well were cultured in IMDM with about 5.1% human AB serum, 7.5 to 10 IU/ml IL-2 and gentamicin, plus 10 ug/ml peptides. On days 3 and 7, half of the culture medium was replaced with fresh IL-2-containing medium. Unless otherwise noted, each peptide stimulation condition was cultured in triplicate wells. Using Ficoll-Paque Plus gradient centrifugation, PBMC were separated from whole blood and then either used fresh or cryopreserved at -140C. The overlapping peptide pools covered the spike proteins of SARS-CoV-2 and of the common cold coronaviruses HCoV-NL63, HCoV-OC43 and HCoV-229E. The QIAamp micro DNA kit was used to extract genomic DNA from the cultured CD4+ T cells.

On the study overall, not on this receptor specifically: Marked clonal contraction was observed in both infection-induced and vaccine-induced clones at late post-vaccination timepoints, consistent with waning T cell responses. Only a small number of convalescent patients were included, and no early post-infection timepoints were available, which limited the study. In healthy vaccine recipients, vaccine-induced clones were almost all SARS-CoV-2 mono-reactive, with only 1 of 255 cross-reactive with common cold coronaviruses.

The library relied on the immunoSEQ multiplex PCR assay. DNA from the CD4+ T cells that had been cultured and isolated underwent TCR beta CDR3 sequencing. In the source study's methods: Non-productive TCR sequences were discarded, and reads were trimmed to the CDR3 region, with only CDR3s of 7 or more amino acids retained. The MANAFEST web app was used to pick out antigen-specific clonotypes by comparing their expansion in peptide wells with that in reference cultures. To be called positive, a clone needed expansion at FDR<0.05 compared with the reference and with all other wells, an odds ratio greater than 5, and a frequency greater than 0.1% in two replicate wells. A clonotype was defined as cross-reactive if the clonotype was significantly expanded both in SARS-CoV-2 spike wells and in at least one common cold coronavirus spike condition. CDR3 similarity was assessed by Levenshtein distance with the stringdist R package, and unrooted trees were built with ape in R 3.6.1. TCRdb took this table from immuneACCESS and kept in-frame rearrangements with V and J called. Such tables lack part of the clones; where checked against another copy, unresolved V genes explain under half of the gap, and the rest is unexplained. V, J and clone size are those of that table, while D and trimming were read from the DNA. Recorded for this sample are tens of thousands of clones; 55% to 70% of them occurred a single time. The leading ten clones occupy about 8.1% of the sample.

This clone appeared a few times. The clone's antigen remains unknown. Qualities for individual bases were not recorded, and no much larger clone is one base off. The CDR3 starts with the cysteine, ends with the phenylalanine, and has 17 residues. Only CDR3 DNA is held: 51 bases, read in frame from base 1. CDR1 and CDR2, looked up from the germline V gene, are KGHSH and LQKENI. Trimming removed 4 bases from V and 1 base from J; the gene matches leave 7 bases unexplained. The TCR originated in a human donor who received a COVID-19 vaccine. This specimen was CD4+ T cells from PBMCs cultured with SARS-CoV-2 spike peptides, taken after COVID-19 vaccination. This specimen's cell subset or site label, interpreted: SARS-CoV-2 spike overlapping peptide pool stimulation. Rearrangement joined TRBV18 to TRBJ1-1, with 12 middle bases fitting TRBD1. The CDR3 sequence is CASSLAGTGGANTEAFF. The DNA sequence is given as TGTGCCAGCTCACTGGCCGGGACAGGGGGCGCGAACACTGAAGCTTTCTTT.